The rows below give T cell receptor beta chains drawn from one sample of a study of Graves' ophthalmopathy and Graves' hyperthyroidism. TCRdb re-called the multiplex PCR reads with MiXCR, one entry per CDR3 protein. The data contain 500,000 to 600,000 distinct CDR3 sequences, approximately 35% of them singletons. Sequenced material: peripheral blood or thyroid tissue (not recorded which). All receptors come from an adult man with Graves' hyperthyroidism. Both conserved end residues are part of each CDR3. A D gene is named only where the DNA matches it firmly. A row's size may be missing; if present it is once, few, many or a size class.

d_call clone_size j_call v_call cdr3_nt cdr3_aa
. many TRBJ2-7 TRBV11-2 TGTGCCAGCAGCTTACCTTCCGATGGCGAGCAGTACTTC CASSLPSDGEQYF
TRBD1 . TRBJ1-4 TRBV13 TGTGCCAGCAGCCTTACAGGGGGCGTCGAAAAACTGTTTTTT CASSLTGGVEKLFF
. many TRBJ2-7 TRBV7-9 TGTGCCAGCAGTCTCGGGCCGGGCGAGCAGTACTTC CASSLGPGEQYF
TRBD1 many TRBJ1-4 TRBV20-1 TGCAGTGCTAGTCCGGGACAGGGGAATGAAAAACTGTTTTTT CSASPGQGNEKLFF
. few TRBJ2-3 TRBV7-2 TGTGCCAGCAGCTTAGCGCGGGTCACAGATACGCAGTATTTT CASSLARVTDTQYF
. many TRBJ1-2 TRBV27 TGTGCCAGCAGTTTTTGGGGAGGCTATGGCTACACCTTC CASSFWGGYGYTF
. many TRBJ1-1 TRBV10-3 TGTGCCACCGGAGGACGAGACACTGAAGCTTTCTTT CATGGRDTEAFF
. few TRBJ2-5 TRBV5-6 TGTGCCAGCAGCTTGGGGCAGGGAATTCAAGAGACCCAGTACTTC CASSLGQGIQETQYF
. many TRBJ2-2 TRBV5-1 TGCGCCAGCAGCTGGATGACAGGGAACACCGGGGAGCTGTTTTTT CASSWMTGNTGELFF
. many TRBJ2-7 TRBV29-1 TGCAGCGTTGGAGGGACTGCGATGGGAGAGCAGTACTTC CSVGGTAMGEQYF
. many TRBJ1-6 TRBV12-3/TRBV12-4 TGTGCCAGCAGGGCCGGGACACAGAGCTCCTATAATTCACCCCTCCACTTT CASRAGTQSSYNSPLHF
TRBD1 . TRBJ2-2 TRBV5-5 TGTGCCACCCAAGGGACAGCCGTCACCGGGGAGCTGTTTTTT CATQGTAVTGELFF
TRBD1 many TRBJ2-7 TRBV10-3 TGTGCCATCAGTAATCGGGACAGGGTAGGAGAGTACGAGCAGTACTTC CAISNRDRVGEYEQYF
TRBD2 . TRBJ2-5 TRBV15 TGTGCCACCAGCAGGACTAGCGGGGTATTCCAAGAGACCCAGTACTTC CATSRTSGVFQETQYF
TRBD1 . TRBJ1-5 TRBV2 TGTGCCAGCAGTACGGGGCCTACCGGGACAGGATCCTATGGCAATCAGCCCCAGCATTTT CASSTGPTGTGSYGNQPQHF
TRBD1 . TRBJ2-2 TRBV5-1 TGCGCCAGCAGCGGAACGCCGGGACAGATAACCGGGGAGCTGTTTTTT CASSGTPGQITGELFF
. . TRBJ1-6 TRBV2 TGTGCCAGCTCACCAGGGTCGCGGCAGCGTTATAATTCACCCCTCCACTTT CASSPGSRQRYNSPLHF
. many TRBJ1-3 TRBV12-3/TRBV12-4 TGTGCCAGCAGTTTGAGGAAGGGAGGCACTGGAAACACCATATATTTT CASSLRKGGTGNTIYF
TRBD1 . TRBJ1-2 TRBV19 TGTGCCAGTAGTGGACAGGGGGATAGCTATGGCTACACCTTC CASSGQGDSYGYTF
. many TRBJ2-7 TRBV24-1 TGTGCCACCAGCGGTAGCGGCGGTGAGCAGTACTTC CATSGSGGEQYF
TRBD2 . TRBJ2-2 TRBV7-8 TGTGCCAGCAGCTGGCAGACTTGGGGACTAGCGGGGGTAGGGGCCGGGGAGCTGTTTTTT CASSWQTWGLAGVGAGELFF
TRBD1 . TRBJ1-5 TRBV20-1 TGCAGTGCTAGGGCCGGGACAGAAAATCAGCCCCAGCATTTT CSARAGTENQPQHF
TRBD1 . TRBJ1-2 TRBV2 TGTGCCAGCAGAGAGGGACAGCCCACAACCGGCTACACCTTC CASREGQPTTGYTF
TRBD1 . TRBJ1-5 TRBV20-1 TGCAGTGCTAGAGAGGGACAGGGAGAATATAGCAATCAGCCCCAGCATTTT CSAREGQGEYSNQPQHF
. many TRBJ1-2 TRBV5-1 TGCGCCAGCAGCCCCGGACCGGACACCCTCTATGGCTACACCTTC CASSPGPDTLYGYTF
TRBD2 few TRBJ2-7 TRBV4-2 TGTGCCAGCAGCCAGGGGAAACTAGCGGGAGAACCCTACGAGCAGTACTTC CASSQGKLAGEPYEQYF
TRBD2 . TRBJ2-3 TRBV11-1 TGTGCCAGCAGCTTCGGACTAGCGGGGGGAGCCACTAGCACAGATACGCAGTATTTT CASSFGLAGGATSTDTQYF
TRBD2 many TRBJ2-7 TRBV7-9 TGTGCCAGCAGCTTGCGGGAGTTACACTACGAGCAGTACTTC CASSLRELHYEQYF
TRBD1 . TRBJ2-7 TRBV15 TGTGCCACCAGCAGAGAACAGGGGGCTGACGAGCAGTACTTC CATSREQGADEQYF
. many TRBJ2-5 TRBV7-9 TGTGCCAGCAGCCTGGGAATGAACCAAGAGACCCAGTACTTC CASSLGMNQETQYF
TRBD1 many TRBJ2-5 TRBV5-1 TGTGCCAGTAGTCCGACAGGGGAAGAGACCCAGTACTTC CASSPTGEETQYF
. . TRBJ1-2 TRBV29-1 TGCAGCGTCTCGGCCTGGGGCTATGGCTACACCTTC CSVSAWGYGYTF
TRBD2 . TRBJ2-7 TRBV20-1 TGCAGTGCTTCTAGCGGGAGCCCCTACGAGCAGTACTTC CSASSGSPYEQYF
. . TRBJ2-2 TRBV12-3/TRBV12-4 TGTGCCAGCACCGAAGGGGGGGGGCTGTTTTTT CASTEGGGLFF
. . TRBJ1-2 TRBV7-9 TGTGCCAGCAGCTCGTCCATGGGCAGGGACGATGGCTACACCTTC CASSSSMGRDDGYTF
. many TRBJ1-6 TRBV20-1 TGCAGTGCTAGATTGACAGCAAGAAATTCACCCCTCCACTTT CSARLTARNSPLHF
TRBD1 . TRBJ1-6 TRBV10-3 TGTGCCATCAGCGACAGGGTGTCGGGATCACCCCTCCACTTT CAISDRVSGSPLHF
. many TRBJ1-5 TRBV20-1 TGCAGTGCGCAGGACACCGATAGCAATCAGCCCCAGCATTTT CSAQDTDSNQPQHF
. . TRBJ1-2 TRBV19 TGTGCCAGTAGTAACAGGGACTATGGCTACACCTTC CASSNRDYGYTF